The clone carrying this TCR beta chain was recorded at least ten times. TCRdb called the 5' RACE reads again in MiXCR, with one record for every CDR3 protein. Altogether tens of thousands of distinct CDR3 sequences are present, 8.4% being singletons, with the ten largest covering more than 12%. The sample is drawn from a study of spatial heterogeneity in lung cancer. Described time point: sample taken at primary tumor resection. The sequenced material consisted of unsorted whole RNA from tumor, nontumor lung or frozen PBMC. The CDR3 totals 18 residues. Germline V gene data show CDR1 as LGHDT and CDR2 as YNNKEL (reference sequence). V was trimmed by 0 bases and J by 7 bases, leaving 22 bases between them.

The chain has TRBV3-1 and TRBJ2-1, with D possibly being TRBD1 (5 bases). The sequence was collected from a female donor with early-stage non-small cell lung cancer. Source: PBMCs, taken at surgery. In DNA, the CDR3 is TGTGCCAGCAGCCAAGAGGTCGGTCAGGGTGGTTTTTGGAATGAGCAGTTCTTC. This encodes CASSQEVGQGGFWNEQFF.